Listed here are 20 T cell receptor beta chains from one sample, sequenced in a study of radiation and T cells in renal cell carcinoma (dated by TCRdb to 2020 to 2021). Read against the paper, the sample's time point label means: blood 2 weeks post-SBRT. Interpreted using the paper, the treatment or condition label stands for: 15 Gy SBRT to primary tumor, nephrectomy 4 weeks later. The library was generated by the immunoSEQ multiplex PCR assay. TCRdb took this table from immuneACCESS and kept in-frame rearrangements with V and J called. Such tables lack part of the clones; where checked against another copy, unresolved V genes explain under half of the gap, and the rest is unexplained. The table for this sample lists 150,000 or so clones; roughly 87% of them were counted only once. The biggest ten clones account for under 15% of the sample. The sequencing here drew on blood, taken from a patient whose treatment included radiotherapy and nephrectomy. The receptors were sampled from a woman aged 50 to 60 with renal cell carcinoma.

The table lists this clone with a few counts. The rearrangement links TRBV11-2 to TRBJ1-1; possible D gene TRBD1, 5 bases. The CDR3 contains 12 residues. V lost 5 bases to trimming and J lost 11 bases, with 15 bases between them. CDR1 and CDR2 from the germline V gene are SGHAT and FQNNGV. The CDR3 region is CASSLRSGSAFF. The CDR3 DNA reads as TGTGCCAGCAGCCTGAGGTCAGGGTCGGCTTTCTTT.

This clone is a singleton in its sample. The rearrangement links TRBV19 to TRBJ2-7; D ambiguous. The CDR3 contains 16 residues. The germline gives CDR1 LNHDA, CDR2 SQIVND (reference sequence). The V gene lost 4 bases and the J gene lost 0 bases, with 16 bases spanning the gap. The CDR3, as DNA: TGTGCCAGTAGTAGAATCGGCAGGCAGAGCTCCTACGAGCAGTACTTC. Protein product: CASSRIGRQSSYEQYF. Supplemented by reference TRBV19 and TRBJ2-7, the full variable domain reads DGGITQSPKYLFRKEGQNVTLSCEQNLNHDAMYWYRQDPGQGLRLIYYSQIVNDFQKGDIAEGYSVSREKKESFPLTVTSAQKNPTAFYLCASSRIGRQSSYEQYFGPGTRLTVT.

This clone has only one observation. This chain connects TRBV9 to TRBJ1-2; D remains ambiguous. Germline V gene sequence: CDR1 SGDLS, CDR2 YYNGEE. CDR3 length: 14 amino acids. V shed 5 bases and J shed 3 bases, with 14 bases lying between them. The CDR3 here is CASRGRAGDYGYTF. CDR3 nucleotides: TGTGCCAGCAGGGGGAGGGCCGGAGACTATGGCTACACCTTC.

For this clone: The junction and the germline gene differ at one end; a read error may be behind it. The CDR3 loop reads CASSSFEGENEQYF. In nucleotides, the CDR3 is TGTGCTAGCAGCTCGTTCGAAGGGGAAAACGAGCAGTACTTC. The chain has TRBV7-7 and TRBJ2-7, with D possibly being TRBD1 (5 bases). The germline gives CDR1 SSHAT, CDR2 FNYEAQ (reference sequence). The CDR3 sequence is 14 residues long.

This rearrangement joins TRBV7-8 to TRBJ1-2, with 10 bases matching TRBD1. From germline, CDR1 is SGHVS and CDR2 FQNEAQ. The V gene end was trimmed by 6 bases and the J gene end by 4 bases; junction bases not matched to a gene: 11. The CDR3 covers 16 residues. The CDR3 reads CASSGAQRQGAYGYTF. As DNA, the CDR3 is TGTGCCAGCAGTGGGGCCCAAAGACAGGGGGCCTATGGCTACACCTTC.

The chain employs TRBV6-1 and TRBJ2-3, with TRBD1 as a possible D gene (5 bases). V dropped 6 bases and J dropped 5 bases, with 15 bases sitting between them. This CDR3 has 14 amino acids. CDR1 is MNHNS, CDR2 SASEGT, per germline. The CDR3 sequence: CASRAKGFGDTQYF. In DNA, the CDR3 is TGTGCCAGCAGGGCCAAGGGGTTCGGAGATACGCAGTATTTT.

This clone was seen more than once but under ten times. This chain joins TRBV7-9 and TRBJ1-6; D unclear. The germline gives CDR1 SEHNR, CDR2 FQNEAQ (reference sequence). With 4 bases removed from V and 8 bases from J, the gap between germline ends came to 18 bases. The CDR3 runs 16 residues. Here the CDR3 DNA reads TGTGCCAGCAGCTCCGGTACGGGGTACAATGATTCACCCCTCCACTTT. It encodes CASSSGTGYNDSPLHF.

The chain carries TRBV7-2 and TRBJ2-3; D call uncertain. Germline V gene lookup returns CDR1 SGHTA and CDR2 FQGNSA. V dropped 0 bases and J dropped 4 bases, with 8 bases sitting between them. CDR3 length: 14 residues. The CDR3 region has the DNA TGTGCCAGCAGCTTAGCCCCTTATTCAGATACGCAGTATTTT. As protein: CASSLAPYSDTQYF.

The V call is TRBV7-8, the J call TRBJ1-2; D is possibly TRBD1 (5 bases). The V gene lost 1 base and the J gene lost 0 bases, with 27 bases spanning the gap. CDR3 length: 21 amino acids. From germline, CDR1 is SGHVS and CDR2 FQNEAQ. The DNA of the CDR3 is TGTGCCAGCAGCTTAGTATCGCGGTCGTACCGGGGCCTAAAAGCTAACTATGGCTACACCTTC. As protein: CASSLVSRSYRGLKANYGYTF.

The chain joins TRBV5-3 to TRBJ2-7, with D hard to call. TRBV5-3 is an open reading frame, and its role is uncertain. CDR3 length: 12 amino acids. Trimming stripped 10 bases from V and 5 bases from J, with 16 bases between. The chain's CDR3 is CAQAINPHEQYF. As DNA, the CDR3 is TGTGCCCAAGCAATAAACCCCCACGAGCAGTACTTC.

In DNA form, the CDR3 reads TGCGCCAGCAGCTTGGAGGGCCCCCAAGACATTCAGTACTTC. Encoded protein: CASSLEGPQDIQYF. The chain combines TRBV5-1 with TRBJ2-4; no firm D call. V gave up 0 bases and J gave up 8 bases, with 12 bases separating them. Germline V gives CDR1 SGHRS, CDR2 YFSETQ. There are 14 residues in the CDR3.

CDR3 residues: CSVSLQGHSETGELFF. DNA for the CDR3: TGCAGCGTTTCCCTACAGGGCCACTCTGAGACCGGGGAGCTGTTTTTT. The gene calls are TRBV29-1 and TRBJ2-2; a possible D gene is TRBD1 (6 bases). Looked up from germline, CDR1 is SQVTM and CDR2 is ANQGSEA. The V and J ends lost 5 bases and 5 bases respectively, with 21 bases between them. The CDR3 spans 16 residues.

The chain couples TRBV5-1 to TRBJ2-4; D assignment may be TRBD1 or TRBD2 (5 bases each). The CDR3 runs to 19 residues. The V end was cut by 2 bases, the J end by 1 base, with 22 bases between. CDR1 and CDR2 (germline): SGHRS, YFSETQ. CDR3 residues: CASSFGAGTSVWAKNIQYF. For the CDR3, the DNA is TGCGCCAGCAGCTTTGGAGCCGGGACCTCCGTCTGGGCCAAAAACATTCAGTACTTC. The complete variable domain, with remaining parts taken from reference TRBV5-1 and TRBJ2-4, reads KAGVTQTPRYLIKTRGQQVTLSCSPISGHRSVSWYQQTPGQGLQFLFEYFSETQRNKGNFPGRFSGRQFSNSRSEMNVSTLELGDSALYLCASSFGAGTSVWAKNIQYFGAGTRLSVL.

The CDR3 spells CAISDLGFGGQYNEQFF. The CDR3 DNA follows: TGTGCCATCAGTGACCTCGGGTTCGGGGGGCAATACAATGAGCAGTTCTTC. The J gene is TRBJ2-1, the V gene TRBV10-3; TRBD2 is a possible D gene (7 bases). V shed 3 bases and J shed 4 bases, with 19 bases lying between them. Germline CDR1 is ENHRY and CDR2 is SYGVKD. The length of the CDR3 is 17 residues.

V gene TRBV6-5 combines with J gene TRBJ1-1; D call uncertain. V was trimmed by 6 bases and J by 6 bases, leaving 20 bases between them. Germline V gives CDR1 MNHEY, CDR2 SVGAGI. This CDR3 is built from 15 residues. The CDR3 nucleotides are TGTGCCAGCAGGCCAGCGAAGGGTGATCTAGCTGAAGCTTTCTTT. Protein product: CASRPAKGDLAEAFF.

V gene TRBV6-6 combines with J gene TRBJ1-5; 7 bases are a match to TRBD1. The CDR3 length is 15 residues. CDR1 is MNHNY and CDR2 is SVGAGI in the germline V gene (reference sequence). After removal of 7 bases from V and 4 bases from J, the junction contained 10 bases not matched to a gene. The CDR3 nucleotides read TGTGCCAGCACCCTGGAGGGGGCGGAAAATCAGCCCCAGCATTTT. It specifies CASTLEGAENQPQHF.

The chain carries TRBV6-1 and TRBJ1-5; 9 nucleotides match TRBD1. Trimming removed 4 bases from V and 2 bases from J; junction bases left unmatched: 3. The CDR3 is 15 amino acids. Germline V gene lookup returns CDR1 MNHNS and CDR2 SASEGT. CDR3 protein: CASSATGGGNQPQHF. CDR3 nucleotide sequence: TGTGCCAGCAGTGCAACAGGGGGCGGCAATCAGCCCCAGCATTTT.

The chain links TRBV19 to TRBJ2-3, with 7 bases fitting TRBD2. This CDR3 spans 18 amino acids. Germline CDR1 LNHDA, CDR2 SQIVND (reference sequence). The junction had 16 bases not matched to a gene; V was cut back by 3 bases and J by 4 bases. CDR3 in amino acids: CASSMRGLDSQVADTQYF. Written as DNA, the CDR3 is TGTGCCAGTAGTATGCGAGGACTAGACTCCCAGGTGGCAGATACGCAGTATTTT.

V and J are TRBV7-6 and TRBJ1-3; tentatively, D is TRBD1 (5 bases). CDR1 and CDR2 (germline): SGHVS, FNYEAQ. Trimming stripped 4 bases from V and 4 bases from J, with 14 bases between. This CDR3 contains 15 residues. The CDR3 nucleotides read TGTGCCAGCAGCTCACACCAGGGTTCAGGAAACACCATATATTTT. It yields the protein CASSSHQGSGNTIYF. Supplemented by reference TRBV7-6 and TRBJ1-3, the full variable domain reads GAGVSQSPRYKVTKRGQDVALRCDPISGHVSLYWYRQALGQGPEFLTYFNYEAQQDKSGLPNDRFSAERPEGSISTLTIQRTEQRDSAMYRCASSSHQGSGNTIYFGEGSWLTVV.

V gene TRBV7-8 combines with J gene TRBJ2-1, with 9 bases matching TRBD2. The CDR3 is made up of 16 amino acids. CDR1 is SGHVS and CDR2 is FQNEAQ in the germline V gene. V was clipped by 1 base and J by 9 bases; unmatched bases: 10. The CDR3 spells CASSLVKTSGSGEQFF. The CDR3 DNA reads as TGTGCCAGCAGCTTAGTCAAGACTAGCGGTTCAGGTGAGCAGTTCTTC.